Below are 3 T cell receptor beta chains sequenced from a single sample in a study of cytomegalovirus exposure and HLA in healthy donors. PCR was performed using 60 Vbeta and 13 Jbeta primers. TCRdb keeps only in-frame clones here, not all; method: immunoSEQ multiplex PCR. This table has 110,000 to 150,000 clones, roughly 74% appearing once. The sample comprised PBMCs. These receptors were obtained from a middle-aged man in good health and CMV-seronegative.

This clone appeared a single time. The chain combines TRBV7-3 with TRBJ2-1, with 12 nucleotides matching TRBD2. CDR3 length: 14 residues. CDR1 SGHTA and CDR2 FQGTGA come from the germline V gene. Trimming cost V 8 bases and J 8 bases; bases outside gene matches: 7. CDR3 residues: CASATSGGHDEQFF. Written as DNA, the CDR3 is TGTGCCAGCGCTACTAGCGGGGGGCACGATGAGCAGTTCTTC. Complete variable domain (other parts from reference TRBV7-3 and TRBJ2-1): GAGVSQTPSNKVTEKGKYVELRCDPISGHTALYWYRQSLGQGPEFLIYFQGTGAADDSGLPNDRFFAVRPEGSVSTLKIQRTERGDSAVYLCASATSGGHDEQFFGPGTRLTVL.

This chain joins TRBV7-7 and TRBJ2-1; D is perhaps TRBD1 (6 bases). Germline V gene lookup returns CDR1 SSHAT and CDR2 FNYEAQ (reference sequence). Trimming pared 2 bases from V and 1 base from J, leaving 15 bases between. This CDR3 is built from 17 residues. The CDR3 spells CASSLSPLQGSYNEQFF. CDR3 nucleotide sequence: TGTGCCAGCAGCTTATCCCCCTTACAGGGATCCTACAATGAGCAGTTCTTC.

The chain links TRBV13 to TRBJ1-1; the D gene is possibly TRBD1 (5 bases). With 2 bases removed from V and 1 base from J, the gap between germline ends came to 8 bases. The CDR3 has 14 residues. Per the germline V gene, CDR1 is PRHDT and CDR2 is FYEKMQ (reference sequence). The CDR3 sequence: CASSLRQQNTEAFF. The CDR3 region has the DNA TGTGCCAGCAGCTTAAGACAGCAGAACACTGAAGCTTTCTTT.